The clone carrying this TCR beta chain was counted only a few times. Its target is unknown. CDR3 length equals 15 residues. V was pared by 2 bases and J by 5 bases, with 13 bases between. The germline gives CDR1 SEHNR, CDR2 FQNEAQ (reference sequence). This record comes from a study of T-cell memory formation after mild COVID-19. Background on the study: Clusters of TCRs were largely donor specific.

TCRdb itself ran the 5' RACE reads through MiXCR, one entry per CDR3 protein. The sample has approximately 60,000 distinct CDR3 sequences; more than 8% are singletons. Study results and limitations: Clones contracting over day 15 to 85 were CD4/CD8 balanced, with later expanders leaning CD4+.

Source material: PBMCs or a T cell subset sorted from them (not recorded which). V usage is TRBV7-9 and J usage is TRBJ1-5; D unresolved. This clonotype was obtained from a man aged 18 to 35 who had mild COVID-19 (a few samples of this study predate the infection). Cell type and time point are not known. CDR3 protein: CASSLTDSVYQPQHF. CDR3 nucleotide sequence: TGTGCCAGCAGCTTAACCGATTCGGTCTATCAGCCCCAGCATTTT.